These 21 T cell receptor beta chains share one sample of origin, sequenced in a study of cytomegalovirus exposure and HLA in healthy donors. Only in-frame clones appear in the TCRdb table, and some are missing; sequencing was by immunoSEQ multiplex PCR. The table lists a few hundred thousand clones, more than 80% of them singletons. The sequencing input was PBMCs. The receptors shown here come from a young woman in good health and CMV-seronegative.

CDR3: CASSQTGRVNTEAFF. The CDR3 bases are TGTGCCAGCAGCCAAACAGGGCGGGTGAACACTGAAGCTTTCTTT. This chain uses TRBV14 with TRBJ1-1, with D possibly matching TRBD1 (6 bases). The germline V gene has CDR1 SGHDN and CDR2 FVKESK. V lost 2 bases and J lost 0, with 10 bases in between. This CDR3 has 15 amino acids.

The rearrangement links TRBV7-9 to TRBJ2-2, with TRBD1 as a possible D gene (5 bases). From germline, CDR1 is SEHNR and CDR2 FQNEAQ (reference sequence). V was clipped by 3 bases and J by 3 bases, with 8 bases between them. This CDR3 contains 14 residues. The CDR3 bases are TGTGCCAGCAGCTTGCTAGGGGACACCGGGGAGCTGTTTTTT. Translating it yields CASSLLGDTGELFF.

This chain links TRBV7-2 with TRBJ1-2; a weak D match, TRBD1 (5 bases). Germline CDR1 is SGHTA and CDR2 is FQGNSA. Trimming removed 2 bases from V and 7 bases from J, with 14 bases in between. The CDR3 covers 14 residues. CDR3 DNA: TGTGCCAGCAGCTTACAGGGAACCCTCGGTGGCTACACCTTC. This translates into CASSLQGTLGGYTF.

Only one count was recorded for this clone. The chain uses TRBV7-2 and TRBJ2-1, with no clear D. V shed 1 base and J shed 2 bases, with 12 bases lying between them. Germline values: CDR1 SGHTA, CDR2 FQGNSA. This CDR3 is 16 amino acids long. Here the CDR3 reads CASSLEVRPTYNEQFF. In nucleotides, the CDR3 is TGTGCCAGCAGCTTAGAAGTCAGGCCCACCTACAATGAGCAGTTCTTC.

This chain links TRBV9 with TRBJ2-5; tentative D call: TRBD1 (5 bases). The CDR3 totals 19 residues. Germline CDR1 and CDR2: SGDLS and YYNGEE. V lost 2 bases to trimming and J lost 0 bases, with 23 bases between them. CDR3 nucleotides: TGTGCCAGCAGCGTTGGACCCCCAGGGTGGAAACGAGACCAAGAGACCCAGTACTTC. Translated: CASSVGPPGWKRDQETQYF.

In DNA, the CDR3 is TGTGCCAGCAGGGGGGGACAGGGGACCTACGAGCAGTACTTC. Amino acid sequence: CASRGGQGTYEQYF. The V call is TRBV28, the J call TRBJ2-7; 10 bases fit TRBD1. Trimming at V came to 6 bases and at J to 2 bases, leaving 4 bases not matched to a gene. This CDR3 has 14 residues. CDR1 and CDR2 from the germline V gene are MDHEN and SYDVKM. The full variable domain, with the rest looked up from reference TRBV28 and TRBJ2-7, is DVKVTQSSRYLVKRTGEKVFLECVQDMDHENMFWYRQDPGLGLRLIYFSYDVKMKEKGDIPEGYSVSREKKERFSLILESASTNQTSMYLCASRGGQGTYEQYFGPGTRLTVT.

This chain uses TRBV7-9 with TRBJ2-5; D is uncertain. The CDR3 sequence is 15 residues long. V was shortened by 1 base and J by 3 bases, with 12 bases between the two germline ends. Germline V lookup: CDR1 SEHNR, CDR2 FQNEAQ (reference sequence). The CDR3 DNA reads as TGTGCCAGCAGCTTAGGCCTTACGGGTGAAGAGACCCAGTACTTC. Amino acids: CASSLGLTGEETQYF.

The chain combines TRBV6-1 with TRBJ2-7; weak D call: TRBD2 (5 bases). Trimming left V 6 bases short and J 2 bases short, with 11 bases between. This CDR3 spans 13 amino acids. Germline V gene data show CDR1 as MNHNS and CDR2 as SASEGT. The CDR3 here is CASSQDFAYEQYF. The CDR3 DNA reads as TGTGCCAGCAGCCAGGACTTTGCCTACGAGCAGTACTTC.

This rearrangement joins TRBV12-5 to TRBJ1-2; D uncertain. This CDR3 region has 13 residues. Deletions cut 3 bases from V and 0 bases from J, with 5 bases between. Per germline, CDR1 LGHNT and CDR2 FRNRAP. The CDR3 sequence: CASGFPTNYGYTF. The CDR3 coding sequence is TGTGCTAGTGGTTTCCCCACTAACTATGGCTACACCTTC.

The chain joins TRBV6-5 to TRBJ1-5; weak D call: TRBD1 (6 bases). Trimming left V 5 bases short and J 1 base short, with 12 bases between. Germline-derived CDR1 and CDR2 are MNHEY and SVGAGI. The CDR3 consists of 15 residues. CDR3 loop: CASSRTVPSNQPQHF. The CDR3 DNA reads TGTGCCAGCAGTCGGACAGTCCCGAGCAATCAGCCCCAGCATTTT.

The V call is TRBV7-2, the J call TRBJ2-7; 8 bases agree with TRBD1. CDR1 and CDR2 from the germline V gene are SGHTA and FQGNSA. The CDR3 length is 14 residues. With 2 bases clipped from V and 3 bases from J, the junction kept 3 bases outside the gene matches. CDR3 DNA: TGTGCCAGCAGCTTAAGGACAGGGATCTACGAGCAGTACTTC. Encoded protein: CASSLRTGIYEQYF.

The chain carries TRBV7-9 and TRBJ1-5; no definite D call. CDR3 length: 15 residues. V lost 1 base, J lost 9 bases, and 16 bases lay in between. Germline V CDR1 and CDR2: SEHNR, FQNEAQ (reference sequence). The CDR3: CASSLGPRLPGPQHF. The CDR3 coding sequence is TGTGCCAGCAGCTTAGGGCCCCGACTCCCCGGGCCCCAGCATTTT.

The chain couples TRBV12-5 to TRBJ2-7; the D gene is possibly TRBD2 (7 bases). Looked up from germline, CDR1 is LGHNT and CDR2 is FRNRAP. The CDR3 is 18 residues long. Trimming removed 3 bases from V and 4 bases from J, with 25 bases in between. This CDR3 is CASGFGTSESGIEYEQYF. CDR3 nucleotide sequence: TGTGCTAGTGGTTTCGGGACATCGGAAAGCGGGATCGAGTACGAGCAGTACTTC.

The genes are TRBV6-5 and TRBJ2-1; 9 bases align to TRBD2. The CDR3 length is 15 residues. V was clipped by 2 bases and J by 7 bases; unmatched bases: 6. The germline V gene encodes CDR1 MNHEY and CDR2 SVGAGI. The CDR3 nucleotides are TGTGCCAGCAGTTACCGCGGACTAGCGAGGAATGAGCAGTTCTTC. This gives the protein CASSYRGLARNEQFF.

Here the CDR3 reads CASTRTEPYEQYF. The CDR3 DNA reads as TGTGCCAGCACGAGGACAGAGCCGTACGAGCAGTACTTC. The genes are TRBV14 and TRBJ2-7, with a tentative D call TRBD1 (6 bases). V lost 7 bases, J lost 4 bases, and 14 bases lay in between. The CDR3 spans 13 residues. In germline, CDR1 is SGHDN, CDR2 FVKESK.

CDR3 residues: CASSLSRTSGTYNEQFF. DNA for the CDR3: TGTGCCAGCAGTTTATCCCGGACTAGCGGGACCTACAATGAGCAGTTCTTC. V usage is TRBV27 and J usage is TRBJ2-1; 12 bases line up with TRBD2. J was trimmed by 2 bases and V by 0 bases; bases with no gene match: 2. This CDR3 spans 17 amino acids. Germline values: CDR1 MNHEY, CDR2 SMNVEV (reference sequence).

The chain recombines TRBV10-3 with TRBJ1-5; 9 positions agree with TRBD1. The J segment lost 6 bases and the V segment lost 8 bases, leaving 8 bases of the junction unmatched. The CDR3 runs to 14 residues. Germline V gives CDR1 ENHRY, CDR2 SYGVKD. The CDR3 spells CAIREGTGSQPQHF. CDR3 coding DNA: TGTGCCATCCGGGAGGGGACAGGGAGTCAGCCCCAGCATTTT.

The chain carries TRBV9 and TRBJ2-2; tentative D call: TRBD2 (5 bases). The CDR3 totals 13 residues. Germline CDR1 reads SGDLS; CDR2 reads YYNGEE. Trimming left V 7 bases short and J 0 bases short, with 7 bases between. CDR3 in amino acids: CASGSSNTGELFF. CDR3 nucleotide sequence: TGTGCCAGCGGGAGTTCGAACACCGGGGAGCTGTTTTTT.

Notes on this clone: This sample also contains other DNA sequences that code for the same CDR3. The chain carries TRBV6-5 and TRBJ1-5; 7 nucleotides line up with TRBD1. Germline CDR1 MNHEY, CDR2 SVGAGI. This CDR3 region has 14 residues. V dropped 5 bases and J dropped 2; count of bases not matched to a gene: 3. The CDR3 sequence: CASSPTGGNQPQHF. Written as DNA, the CDR3 is TGTGCCAGCAGTCCAACAGGGGGCAATCAGCCCCAGCATTTT.

The rearrangement uses TRBV11-2 and TRBJ1-2, with 7 bases fitting TRBD1. The CDR3 loop spans 16 amino acids. J gave up 0 bases and V 1 base, and 5 bases lay outside the gene matches. Germline CDR1 and CDR2: SGHAT and FQNNGV. CDR3 in DNA: TGTGCCAGCAGCTTAGCTGGGACAGCTGCTAACTATGGCTACACCTTC. Translation gives CASSLAGTAANYGYTF. The full variable domain, its missing parts supplied by reference TRBV11-2 and TRBJ1-2, is EAGVAQSPRYKIIEKRQSVAFWCNPISGHATLYWYQQILGQGPKLLIQFQNNGVVDDSQLPKDRFSAERLKGVDSTLKIQPAKLEDSAVYLCASSLAGTAANYGYTFGSGTRLTVV.

CDR3: CASRSDRVGQPQHF. In DNA form, the CDR3 reads TGTGCCAGCAGGTCAGACAGGGTTGGGCAGCCCCAGCATTTT. This chain uses TRBV6-1 with TRBJ1-5, with 7 positions matching TRBD1. Germline CDR1 reads MNHNS; CDR2 reads SASEGT. The CDR3 loop spans 14 amino acids. The trim removed 6 bases at V and 7 bases at J, leaving 9 bases unmatched.